These 25 T cell receptor beta chains originate from one sample sequenced in a study of response to subunit inactivated influenza vaccine. TCRdb reanalysed the RT-PCR reads using MiXCR and keeps one entry per CDR3 protein. In the table there are 450,000 to 600,000 distinct CDR3 sequences, roughly 8.2% of which are singletons. The specimen comprised PBMCs from blood, sampled less than 30 months after vaccination. These receptors originate from a man between 50 and 69 years old who received an inactivated influenza vaccine.

The gene calls are TRBV20-1 and TRBJ1-1, with D unclear. This CDR3 is built from 15 residues. The ends were cut back, 1 base at V and 0 bases at J, with 12 bases in the middle. Germline V lookup: CDR1 DFQATT, CDR2 SNEGSKA (reference sequence). The CDR3 nucleotides read TGCAGTGCTAGAGGTGAGACAAACATGAACACTGAAGCTTTCTTT. It yields the protein CSARGETNMNTEAFF.

This clonotype showed up many times. This chain joins TRBV12-3 or TRBV12-4 and TRBJ1-6, with D uncertain. The V and J ends lost 5 bases and 9 bases respectively, with 11 bases between them. The CDR3 runs to 13 residues. CDR3 sequence: CASSPQYVSPLHF. As DNA, the CDR3 is TGTGCCAGCAGTCCCCAGTATGTTTCACCCCTCCACTTT.

The chain recombines TRBV28 with TRBJ2-1; 10 positions match TRBD2. The CDR3 has 14 residues. The junction had 5 bases not matched to a gene; V was cut back by 5 bases and J by 7 bases. Looked up from germline, CDR1 is MDHEN and CDR2 is SYDVKM. The CDR3, as DNA: TGTGCCAGCAGTCTAGCGGGAGTCGAGAATGAGCAGTTCTTC. It encodes CASSLAGVENEQFF.

The sample holds many counts of this clonotype. This chain uses TRBV6-1 with TRBJ1-6; D might be TRBD1 (5 bases). The CDR3 loop spans 15 amino acids. Per the germline V gene, CDR1 is MNHNS and CDR2 is SASEGT. Between the trimmed V and J ends, which lost 6 bases and 5 bases, there was a span of 14 bases. The CDR3 DNA reads as TGTGCCAGCAGAACCACCAGGGTGAATAATTCACCCCTCCACTTT. Translation: CASRTTRVNNSPLHF.

This clonotype has more than one count but fewer than ten. This rearrangement joins TRBV28 to TRBJ2-3; maybe TRBD2 (6 bases). CDR1 and CDR2 from the germline V gene are MDHEN and SYDVKM. The CDR3 sequence is 16 residues long. Trimming shortened V by 3 bases and J by 2 bases, and 15 bases separated the two germline ends. CDR3 loop: CASSLTGVGDTDTQYF. The DNA of the CDR3 is TGTGCCAGCAGTTTGACGGGAGTAGGGGACACAGATACGCAGTATTTT.

The rearrangement links TRBV7-2 to TRBJ2-1; 13 bases are a match to TRBD2. The CDR3 has 14 residues. Germline CDR1 SGHTA, CDR2 FQGNSA. V shed 9 bases and J 6 bases; nucleotides not matched to a gene: 5. CDR3 protein: CASTLAGGRNEQFF. The CDR3 coding sequence is TGTGCCAGTACACTAGCGGGAGGGCGCAATGAGCAGTTCTTC.

This clonotype was detected a few times. V and J are TRBV7-2 and TRBJ2-7; D is perhaps TRBD1 (6 bases). Germline values: CDR1 SGHTA, CDR2 FQGNSA. Trimming removed 5 bases at V and 2 bases at J, with 13 bases between. This CDR3 has 14 residues. The CDR3 protein is CASSQGTFPYEQYF. CDR3 bases: TGTGCCAGCAGCCAAGGGACATTTCCCTACGAGCAGTACTTC.

The V and J genes are TRBV11-2 and TRBJ2-4; no definite D call. V was trimmed by 6 bases and J by 0 bases, leaving 12 bases between them. This CDR3 comprises 15 residues. Germline V gene lookup returns CDR1 SGHAT and CDR2 FQNNGV. In DNA, the CDR3 is TGTGCCAGCAGATCTCCAGGCGCAGCCAAAAACATTCAGTACTTC. Amino acid sequence: CASRSPGAAKNIQYF.

The rearrangement joins TRBV20-1 to TRBJ1-2, with D possibly matching TRBD1 (5 bases). Germline V gene sequence: CDR1 DFQATT, CDR2 SNEGSKA (reference sequence). The CDR3 consists of 14 residues. The V end was cut by 5 bases, the J end by 2 bases, with 15 bases between. DNA of the CDR3: TGCAGTGCTGACCGGGGGGGTAGAAACTATGGCTACACCTTC. It encodes CSADRGGRNYGYTF.

This clonotype was observed a few times. V gene TRBV3-1 combines with J gene TRBJ2-1; TRBD2 is a possible D gene (6 bases). Germline CDR1 is LGHDT and CDR2 is YNNKEL (reference sequence). Trimming cost V 1 base and J 9 bases, with 10 bases left between them. This CDR3 region has 13 residues. The CDR3 is CASSQVYSGEQFF. CDR3 nucleotides: TGTGCCAGCAGCCAAGTTTATAGCGGTGAGCAGTTCTTC.

In its sample, this clonotype was seen a few times. The chain has TRBV7-9 and TRBJ2-2; D unresolved. V lost 5 bases, J lost 1 base, and 8 bases lay in between. CDR1 and CDR2 (germline): SEHNR, FQNEAQ (reference sequence). CDR3 length: 14 residues. The CDR3 region has the DNA TGTGCCAGCAGCCCCCAGAGGAACACCGGGGAGCTGTTTTTT. It is translated as CASSPQRNTGELFF.

This clonotype has ten or more counts. This sequence joins TRBV30 and TRBJ1-5, with D unresolved. CDR3 length: 13 residues. CDR1 and CDR2 from the germline V gene are GTSNPN and SVGIG (reference sequence). Trimming shortened V by 0 bases and J by 4 bases, and 7 bases separated the two germline ends. This CDR3 reads CAWSVAGNQPQHF. The CDR3 region has the DNA TGTGCCTGGAGTGTCGCCGGAAATCAGCCCCAGCATTTT.

This clonotype was counted between two and nine times. The J gene is TRBJ2-7, the V gene TRBV4-3; a weak D match, TRBD2 (6 bases). The V and J ends lost 1 base and 2 bases respectively, with 21 bases between them. The CDR3 extends over 18 amino acids. CDR1 LGHNA and CDR2 YSLEER come from the germline V gene. The CDR3 DNA sequence: TGCGCCAGCAGCCAAGCTCCTCTGGGGACTGACACACCCTACGAGCAGTACTTC. This sequence encodes CASSQAPLGTDTPYEQYF.

This clonotype was detected ten times or more. The chain recombines TRBV3-1 with TRBJ2-3; tentative D call: TRBD2 (6 bases). Germline CDR1 is LGHDT and CDR2 is YNNKEL (reference sequence). The CDR3 contains 14 residues. Deletions cut 3 bases from V and 1 base from J, with 8 bases between. CDR3 sequence: CASSQRGGTDTQYF. The CDR3 DNA is TGTGCCAGCAGCCAGCGGGGCGGCACAGATACGCAGTATTTT.

The chain links TRBV24-1 to TRBJ2-7; D perhaps matches TRBD2 (6 bases). From germline, CDR1 is KGHDR and CDR2 SFDVKD. There are 12 residues in the CDR3. Trimming stripped 4 bases from V and 6 bases from J, with 9 bases between. The CDR3 here is CATSDGSREQYF. For the CDR3, the DNA is TGTGCCACCAGTGACGGGAGTCGCGAGCAGTACTTC.

This clonotype was observed many times. The chain employs TRBV5-5 and TRBJ2-1, with unresolved D. Trimming left V 4 bases short and J 4 bases short, with 12 bases between. Germline V gene sequence: CDR1 SGHKS, CDR2 YYEKEE (reference sequence). This CDR3 has 14 amino acids. The CDR3 sequence: CASSRRDAYNEQFF. The CDR3 region has the DNA TGTGCCAGCAGCCGCCGTGATGCATACAATGAGCAGTTCTTC.

The chain links TRBV7-6 to TRBJ2-3; D is unresolved. The V end lost 1 base, the J end lost 0 bases, and 8 bases lay between the germline ends. Germline V CDR1 and CDR2: SGHVS, FNYEAQ. This CDR3 has 15 residues. DNA of the CDR3: TGTGCCAGCAGCTTAGGTCCTAGGAGCACAGATACGCAGTATTTT. Encoded protein: CASSLGPRSTDTQYF.

This clonotype was counted a few times. The chain is built from TRBV28 and TRBJ1-1; TRBD1 is a possible D gene (6 bases). The CDR3 is 14 residues long. Germline loops: CDR1 MDHEN, CDR2 SYDVKM. V was cut by 6 bases and J by 2 bases, with 13 bases left in between. CDR3 nucleotides: TGTGCCAGCAGATACGGGACACGTAACACTGAAGCTTTCTTT. As protein: CASRYGTRNTEAFF.

This clonotype appeared many times. In nucleotides, the CDR3 is TGTGCCAGCAGTTATTGGACTTTAGGGGAAGCTTTCTTT. Amino acids: CASSYWTLGEAFF. The gene calls are TRBV6-2 or TRBV6-3 and TRBJ1-1; no firm D call. The V end was cut by 3 bases, the J end by 8 bases, with 13 bases between. The CDR3 loop spans 13 amino acids. Germline V CDR1 and CDR2: MNHEY, SVGEGT.

This clonotype was picked up a small number of times. The V gene is TRBV6-5, the J gene TRBJ1-1; 8 bases line up with TRBD1. Germline assignment: CDR1 MNHEY and CDR2 SVGAGI. V lost 2 bases and J lost 2; bases outside the gene matches: 4. This CDR3 region has 15 residues. The CDR3 DNA reads TGTGCCAGCAGTTACCAGGGGGCATCCAACACTGAAGCTTTCTTT. It yields the protein CASSYQGASNTEAFF.

The gene calls are TRBV18 and TRBJ2-1; tentative D call: TRBD2 (6 bases). Trimming shortened V by 8 bases and J by 5 bases, and 13 bases separated the two germline ends. CDR1 and CDR2 from the germline V gene are KGHSH and LQKENI. CDR3 length: 13 amino acids. Here the CDR3 DNA reads TGTGCCAGCGAAGGCGGGGAGAACAATGAGCAGTTCTTC. Encoded protein: CASEGGENNEQFF.

Concerning this clonotype itself: The junction shows a germline mismatch at one end, possibly a read error. This chain links TRBV7-2 with TRBJ2-7; 9 nucleotides line up with TRBD1. The CDR3 extends over 14 amino acids. CDR1 is SGHTA and CDR2 is FQGNSA in the germline V gene. CDR3 bases: TGTGCCAGCAGCGGGACAGGGAGTATCTACGTGCAGTACTTC. Its translation is CASSGTGSIYVQYF.

Ten or more counts support this clonotype. One end of the junction fails to match germline, which may point to a read error. The chain employs TRBV7-7 and TRBJ2-1; D is perhaps TRBD1 or TRBD2 (7 bases each). The CDR3 loop spans 15 amino acids. Germline V gene lookup returns CDR1 SSHAT and CDR2 FNYEAQ (reference sequence). For the CDR3, the DNA is TGTGCTAGCAGCTTAGGCGGGGGACAGTACAATGAGCAGTTCTTC. Protein product: CASSLGGGQYNEQFF.

This clonotype was recorded at least ten times. The genes are TRBV25-1 and TRBJ2-2, with D perhaps being TRBD1 or TRBD2 (6 bases each). Between the trimmed V and J ends, which lost 2 bases and 0 bases, there was a span of 16 bases. The CDR3 length is 18 residues. The germline gives CDR1 MGHDK, CDR2 SYGVNS. The CDR3 DNA reads TGTGCCAGCAGTGAACCCCTTCCGGGGGCTTCGAACACCGGGGAGCTGTTTTTT. Translated, it gives CASSEPLPGASNTGELFF.

This clonotype was found a few times. The chain is built from TRBV7-2 and TRBJ2-3; 10 bases align to TRBD1. J lost 4 bases, V lost 4 bases, and 5 bases had no gene match. Germline V CDR1 and CDR2: SGHTA, FQGNSA. This CDR3 comprises 15 residues. The CDR3: CASSSRGQGPDTQYF. DNA of the CDR3: TGTGCCAGCAGCTCCAGGGGACAGGGGCCAGATACGCAGTATTTT.